This TCR beta chain was captured in a study of CD8 T cells in ankylosing spondylitis. This clonotype came up a few times. Its antigen is unknown. Whole-study results and caveats: A motif in TCR beta, a set of eight or nine highly homologous variants, appeared characteristic of ankylosing spondylitis blood.

The CDR3 covers 17 residues. Germline V gene sequence: CDR1 LNHNV, CDR2 YYDKDF (reference sequence). J gave up 5 bases and V 0 bases, and 10 bases lay outside the gene matches. Quantitative molecular-barcoded 5'-RACE generated the TCR beta libraries. In TCRdb, the 5' RACE reads were re-called with MiXCR into one record per CDR3 protein. The data show about 330,000 distinct CDR3 sequences, less than 9.5% seen once. The sequencing input was blood, either unsorted or a sorted T cell fraction (not recorded which). V and J are TRBV15 and TRBJ2-1, with 7 positions matching TRBD1. This receptor was identified in a male donor with ankylosing spondylitis. CDR3 sequence reads: CATSRDLLMGTDNEQFF. In DNA form, the CDR3 reads TGTGCCACCAGCAGAGACCTACTAATGGGGACAGACAATGAGCAGTTCTTC.